This T cell receptor (beta chain) was recorded in a study of OX40 agonist ivuxolimab in advanced cancers. Background on the study: Every 2 weeks, ivuxolimab was infused into the patients intravenously at between 0.01 and 10 mg/kg. A partial response was reached by three patients: one with hepatocellular carcinoma and two with cutaneous melanoma.

Method: immunoSEQ multiplex PCR; TCRdb's copy keeps in-frame clones and lacks some. The repertoire has approximately 45,000 clones, around 86% of them found once; the top ten carry under 15%. V shed 4 bases and J 13 bases; nucleotides not matched to a gene: 30. The germline gives CDR1 MGHRA, CDR2 YSYEKL. The CDR3 has 20 amino acids. The study, taken as a whole, reports: Part of the nonresponder group also had normalized T-cell clonal expansion that was low. Compared with CD4+, CD8+ T cells on average had more expanded clones.

As for this clone: Its target is unknown.

The V gene is TRBV4-1, the J gene TRBJ2-1; 8 bases fit TRBD2. The sequence derives from an adult with an advanced solid tumor such as melanoma, head and neck, liver or kidney cancer. The material sequenced was CD4+ or CD8+ T cells sorted from blood, taken in a trial of the OX40 agonist ivuxolimab. The CDR3 nucleotides read TGCGCCAGCAGCCCGAAGTACGAGCGGGGGATCTACAATGAGCAGTTGGAACAGTTCTTC. Residues: CASSPKYERGIYNEQLEQFF.